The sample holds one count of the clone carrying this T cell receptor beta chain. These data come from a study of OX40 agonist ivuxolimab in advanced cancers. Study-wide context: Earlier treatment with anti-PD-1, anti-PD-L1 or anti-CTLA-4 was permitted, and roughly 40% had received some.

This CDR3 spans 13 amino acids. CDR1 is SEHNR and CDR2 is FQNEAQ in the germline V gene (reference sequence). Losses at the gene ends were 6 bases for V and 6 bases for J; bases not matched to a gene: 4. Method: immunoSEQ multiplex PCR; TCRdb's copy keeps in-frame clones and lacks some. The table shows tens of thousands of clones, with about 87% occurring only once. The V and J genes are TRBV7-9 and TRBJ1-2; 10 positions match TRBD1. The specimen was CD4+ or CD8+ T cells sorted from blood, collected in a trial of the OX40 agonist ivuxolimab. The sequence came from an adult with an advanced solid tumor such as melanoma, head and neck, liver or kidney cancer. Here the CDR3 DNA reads TGTGCCAGCAGATACGGGACAGGGGATGGCTACACCTTC. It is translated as CASRYGTGDGYTF. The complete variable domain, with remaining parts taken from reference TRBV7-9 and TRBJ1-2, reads DTGVSQNPRHKITKRGQNVTFRCDPISEHNRLYWYRQTLGQGPEFLTYFQNEAQLEKSRLLSDRFSAERPKGSFSTLEIQRTEQGDSAMYLCASRYGTGDGYTFGSGTRLTVV.